This TCR beta chain was retrieved from a study of CD8 T cells in Susac syndrome. When the RNA was reverse transcribed, random hexamers were used with an input of roughly 0.45 to 1 ug. An immunoSEQ multiplex PCR amplified TCR beta CDR3 over 54 Vbeta and 13 Jbeta. TCRdb analysed the immunoSEQ multiplex PCR reads with MiXCR anew, one entry per CDR3 protein. The sample records some 130,000 distinct CDR3 sequences, about 95% being singletons. V lost 1 base and J lost 9, with 13 bases in between. This CDR3 has 14 amino acids. Germline-derived CDR1 and CDR2 are SGHDN and FVKESK. The healthy controls were matched to patients by age and sex.

This clonotype originated in a human donor in good health. Material: CD4+ T cells from PBMCs. The chain uses TRBV14 and TRBJ2-1; D is undetermined. The CDR3 DNA follows: TGTGCCAGCAGCCAAGGGACCTATCGCCTTGAGCAGTTCTTC. The encoded protein is CASSQGTYRLEQFF.